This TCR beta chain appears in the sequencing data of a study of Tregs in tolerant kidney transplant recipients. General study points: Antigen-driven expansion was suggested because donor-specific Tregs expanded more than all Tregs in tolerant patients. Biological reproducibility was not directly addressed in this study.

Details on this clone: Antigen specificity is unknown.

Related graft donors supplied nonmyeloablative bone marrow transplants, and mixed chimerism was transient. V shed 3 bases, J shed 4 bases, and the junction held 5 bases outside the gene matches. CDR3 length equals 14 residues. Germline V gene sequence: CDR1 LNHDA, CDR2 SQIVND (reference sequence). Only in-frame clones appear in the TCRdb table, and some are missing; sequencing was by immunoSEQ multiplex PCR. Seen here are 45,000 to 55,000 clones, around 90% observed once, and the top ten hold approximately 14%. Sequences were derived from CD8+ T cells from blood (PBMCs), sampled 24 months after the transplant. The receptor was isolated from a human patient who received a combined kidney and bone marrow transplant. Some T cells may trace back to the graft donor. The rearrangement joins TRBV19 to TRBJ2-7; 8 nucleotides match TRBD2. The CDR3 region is CASSIGTGGYEQYF. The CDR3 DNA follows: TGTGCCAGTAGTATCGGGACGGGAGGGTACGAGCAGTACTTC.